This is a list of T cell receptor beta chains from one sample in a study of blood T cell repertoires in COVID-19. Here immunoSEQ multiplex PCR was the method, and the copy in TCRdb shows in-frame clones only, minus some. Of hundreds of thousands of clones in the sample, roughly nine tenths were seen once. The specimen sequenced was PBMCs or T cells enriched from blood (not recorded which). Receptors originate from a woman between 50 and 59 years old in a cohort exposed to, infected with or recovered from COVID-19 (not recorded which). Both conserved end residues are part of each CDR3.

TRBJ1-6	TRBV7-9	CASSPQGLNNSPLHF
TRBJ2-1	TRBV2	CASSYFQVREQFF
TRBJ2-1	TRBV5-5	CASSPSGGASYNEQFF
TRBJ1-3	TRBV30	CAWTLQGANTIYF
TRBJ1-1	TRBV12-5	CASGLASTGFRGTEAFF
TRBJ2-5	TRBV11-2	CASSLGGGTGVPETQYF
TRBJ1-2	TRBV6-5	CASRGRQAAVYGYTF
TRBJ2-1	TRBV4-1	CASSRDNEQFF
TRBJ1-5	TRBV9	CASSRTGNQPQHF
TRBJ1-1	TRBV5-8	CASSFDIMNTEAFF
TRBJ1-1	TRBV28	CASSSYRGYAEAFF
TRBJ1-1	TRBV11-2	CASSLGTANTEAFF
TRBJ1-2	TRBV28	CASRRTGTGGGYTF
TRBJ1-2	TRBV19	CASSIVSQSGYGYTF
TRBJ2-7	TRBV11-2	CASSLDHSRYRLVHEQYF
TRBJ2-3	TRBV12-5	CASGPLIGGGTDTQYF
TRBJ2-4	TRBV4-1	CASSQAWRGGTNIQYF
TRBJ2-7	TRBV6-5	CASSYGRGYEQYF
TRBJ1-4	TRBV4-3	CASSQDLGGRGGTNEKLFF
TRBJ2-3	TRBV15	CATSTILRGDSDTQYF
TRBJ1-1	TRBV7-2	CASSPQGFGNTEAFF
TRBJ1-1	TRBV5-5	CASSLYSEAGNTEAFF
TRBJ2-7	TRBV2	CASSAGQGGSYEQYF
TRBJ1-2	TRBV5-5	CASSSFRGLNYGYTF
TRBJ1-5	TRBV14	CASSQRVPGQNQPQHF